These 14 T cell receptor beta chains came from one sample sequenced in a study of blood T cell repertoires in COVID-19. Clones were read by immunoSEQ multiplex PCR, and TCRdb kept only the in-frame ones, dropping some. The sample lists about 77,000 clones, about 72% occurring once. The material sequenced was peripheral blood. The receptors come from a man aged 65-85 years with active or convalescent COVID-19.

The chain is built from TRBV5-5 and TRBJ2-5; 9 bases agree with TRBD1. The CDR3 has 14 residues. CDR1 and CDR2 from the germline V gene are SGHKS and YYEKEE (reference sequence). Trimming at V came to 2 bases and at J to 5 bases, leaving 4 bases not matched to a gene. In DNA form, the CDR3 reads TGTGCCAGCAGCTTACAGGGGGCGGGGGAGACCCAGTACTTC. Translated: CASSLQGAGETQYF.

The DNA of the CDR3 is TGTGCCAGCAGCGAAGGGACAACCGTAGTGAATGAGCAGTTCTTC. The encoded protein is CASSEGTTVVNEQFF. The chain employs TRBV5-4 and TRBJ2-1; tentatively, D is TRBD1 (6 bases). This CDR3 has 15 amino acids. Germline V CDR1 and CDR2: SGHNT, YYREEE (reference sequence). Trimming shortened V by 4 bases and J by 7 bases, and 18 bases separated the two germline ends.

V is TRBV27 and J is TRBJ2-1; 14 bases fit TRBD2. This CDR3 is built from 17 residues. The germline gives CDR1 MNHEY, CDR2 SMNVEV (reference sequence). V was pared by 7 bases and J by 2 bases, with 7 bases of the junction left unmatched. The CDR3 sequence: CASKGLAGARTYNEQFF. CDR3 DNA: TGTGCCAGCAAGGGACTAGCGGGGGCGCGAACCTACAATGAGCAGTTCTTC.

V usage is TRBV5-1 and J usage is TRBJ2-7; 7 nucleotides line up with TRBD1. In germline, CDR1 is SGHRS, CDR2 YFSETQ. With 4 bases clipped from V and 9 bases from J, the junction kept 7 bases outside the gene matches. This CDR3 comprises 12 residues. The CDR3 region has the DNA TGCGCCAGCAGCCGGGACAGCCAGGTGCAGTACTTC. Encoded protein: CASSRDSQVQYF.

The chain has TRBV6-1 and TRBJ1-1; maybe TRBD1 (6 bases). V lost 2 bases to trimming and J lost 4 bases, with 14 bases between them. This CDR3 comprises 15 residues. CDR1 MNHNS and CDR2 SASEGT come from the germline V gene. CDR3 loop: CASSELFQGFTEAFF. The CDR3 DNA reads TGTGCCAGCAGTGAACTTTTTCAGGGGTTCACTGAAGCTTTCTTT.

CDR3 sequence reads: CASTLGRSPGNTIYF. As DNA, the CDR3 is TGTGCCAGCACCCTGGGTCGGAGTCCCGGAAACACCATATATTTT. The chain links TRBV6-5 to TRBJ1-3; D remains ambiguous. Germline V gene sequence: CDR1 MNHEY, CDR2 SVGAGI. The CDR3 spans 15 residues. With 7 bases removed from V and 4 bases from J, the gap between germline ends came to 17 bases.

The chain joins TRBV19 to TRBJ1-6; D may be TRBD1 (6 bases). Trimming removed 5 bases at V and 8 bases at J, with 10 bases between. The CDR3 has 13 amino acids. Germline V lookup: CDR1 LNHDA, CDR2 SQIVND (reference sequence). The CDR3 sequence: CASSEGGDSPLHF. CDR3 sequence (DNA): TGTGCCAGTAGTGAGGGGGGGGATTCACCCCTCCACTTT.

The V and J genes are TRBV5-6 and TRBJ2-5; tentatively, D is TRBD2 (7 bases). V lost 10 bases, J lost 5 bases, and 30 bases lay in between. Germline assignment: CDR1 SGHDT and CDR2 YYEEEE. The CDR3 length is 17 residues. In DNA form, the CDR3 reads TGTGCCCCAGCCGGAGGGGTGGCGGGGGCCTCCGCGGAGACCCAGTACTTC. Translation: CAPAGGVAGASAETQYF.

The V and J genes are TRBV2 and TRBJ2-3, with D possibly being TRBD1 (5 bases). Trimming pared 5 bases from V and 2 bases from J, leaving 11 bases between. The CDR3 loop spans 14 amino acids. The germline V gene encodes CDR1 SNHLY and CDR2 FYNNEI. The CDR3 coding sequence is TGTGCCAGCAGTACAGGCCAACTCACAGATACGCAGTATTTT. Protein: CASSTGQLTDTQYF.

The chain couples TRBV14 to TRBJ1-3; TRBD1 matches 7 bases. CDR3 length: 13 residues. Looked up from germline, CDR1 is SGHDN and CDR2 is FVKESK. V lost 4 bases to trimming and J lost 10 bases; unmatched junction nucleotides: 7. CDR3 protein: CASSRQGLGTIYF. The CDR3 coding sequence is TGTGCCAGCAGCCGACAGGGTCTGGGTACCATATATTTT.

The chain joins TRBV5-4 to TRBJ2-6, with D possibly matching TRBD1 (7 bases). Between the trimmed V and J ends, which lost 0 bases and 0 bases, there was a span of 10 bases. This CDR3 has 17 amino acids. Germline values: CDR1 SGHNT, CDR2 YYREEE (reference sequence). CDR3 in DNA: TGTGCCAGCAGCTTGGGACAGGGACTCTCTGGGGCCAACGTCCTGACTTTC. Translation gives CASSLGQGLSGANVLTF.

The chain uses TRBV18 and TRBJ2-5; the D gene is possibly TRBD1 (5 bases). With 3 bases removed from V and 5 bases from J, the gap between germline ends came to 10 bases. Germline CDR1 KGHSH, CDR2 LQKENI. The CDR3 totals 13 residues. The chain's CDR3 is CASSPTVRETQYF. The CDR3 DNA is TGTGCCAGCTCACCGACAGTTCGTGAGACCCAGTACTTC.

The V gene is TRBV19, the J gene TRBJ1-2, with D possibly being TRBD1 (5 bases). Germline V lookup: CDR1 LNHDA, CDR2 SQIVND (reference sequence). V gave up 6 bases and J gave up 8 bases, with 22 bases separating them. This CDR3 contains 15 residues. CDR3 residues: CASRSQGKAFGGYTF. CDR3 DNA sequence: TGTGCCAGTAGGTCGCAGGGAAAGGCTTTCGGGGGCTACACCTTC.

This chain joins TRBV27 and TRBJ2-6; TRBD1 aligns across 7 bases. The CDR3 extends over 16 amino acids. Germline V gene data show CDR1 as MNHEY and CDR2 as SMNVEV (reference sequence). The V segment lost 3 bases and the J segment 3 bases; nucleotides outside the gene matches: 5. CDR3 sequence reads: CASSFYRGGGANVLTF. CDR3 nucleotide sequence: TGTGCCAGCAGTTTTTACAGGGGCGGTGGGGCCAACGTCCTGACTTTC.